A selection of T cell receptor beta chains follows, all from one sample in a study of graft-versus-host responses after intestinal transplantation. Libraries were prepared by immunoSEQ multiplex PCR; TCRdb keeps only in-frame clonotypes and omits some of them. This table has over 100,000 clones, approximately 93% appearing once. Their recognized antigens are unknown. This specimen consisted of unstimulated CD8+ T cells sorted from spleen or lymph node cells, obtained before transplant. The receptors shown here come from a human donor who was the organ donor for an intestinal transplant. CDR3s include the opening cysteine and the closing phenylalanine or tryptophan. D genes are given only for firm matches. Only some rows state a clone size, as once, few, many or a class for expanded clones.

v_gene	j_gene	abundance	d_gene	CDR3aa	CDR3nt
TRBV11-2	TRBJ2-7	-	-	CASSLRVAYEQYF	TGTGCCAGCAGCCTCCGTGTGGCCTACGAGCAGTACTTC
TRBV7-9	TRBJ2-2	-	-	CASSLGELFF	TGTGCCAGCAGCTTGGGGGAGCTGTTTTTT
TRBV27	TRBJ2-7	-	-	CASSPGGGSDEQYF	TGTGCCAGCAGCCCTGGGGGCGGGAGTGACGAGCAGTACTTC
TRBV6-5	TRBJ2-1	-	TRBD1	CASSYSGGGYNEQFF	TGTGCCAGCAGTTACTCAGGGGGCGGGTACAATGAGCAGTTCTTC
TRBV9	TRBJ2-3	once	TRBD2	CASSVSGRAADTQYF	TGTGCCAGCAGCGTGAGCGGGAGGGCAGCAGATACGCAGTATTTT
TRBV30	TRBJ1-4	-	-	CAWSGGNEKLFF	TGTGCCTGGAGTGGAGGGAATGAAAAACTGTTTTTT
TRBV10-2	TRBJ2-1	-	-	CASSEAGMAGLTYNEQFF	TGCGCCAGCAGTGAGGCGGGAATGGCGGGACTCACCTACAATGAGCAGTTCTTC
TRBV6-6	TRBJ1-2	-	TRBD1	CASSYSVRGGDGYTF	TGTGCCAGCAGTTACTCCGTGCGAGGGGGCGATGGCTACACCTTC
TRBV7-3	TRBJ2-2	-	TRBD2	CASSAGPYTGELFF	TGTGCCAGCTCAGCGGGACCTTACACCGGGGAGCTGTTTTTT
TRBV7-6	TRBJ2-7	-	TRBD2	CASSSQTSGTYYEQYF	TGTGCCAGCAGCTCGCAGACTAGCGGGACCTACTACGAGCAGTACTTC
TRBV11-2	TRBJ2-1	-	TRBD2	CASSLDSGSEQFF	TGTGCCAGCAGCTTAGATAGCGGGAGTGAGCAGTTCTTC
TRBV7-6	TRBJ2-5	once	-	CTSSLEAERHETQYF	TGTACCAGCAGCTTAGAGGCAGAAAGGCACGAGACCCAGTACTTC
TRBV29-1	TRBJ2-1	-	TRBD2	CSVRTSGSNEQFF	TGCAGCGTACGGACTAGCGGGAGTAATGAGCAGTTCTTC
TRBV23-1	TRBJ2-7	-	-	CASRRSYEQYF	TGCGCCAGCAGACGGTCCTACGAGCAGTACTTC
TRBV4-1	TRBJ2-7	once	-	CASSQVGQSYEQYF	TGCGCCAGCAGCCAAGTTGGGCAGAGCTACGAGCAGTACTTC
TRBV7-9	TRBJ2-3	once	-	CASSSGTSSTDTQYF	TGTGCCAGCAGTTCCGGGACCAGTAGCACAGATACGCAGTATTTT
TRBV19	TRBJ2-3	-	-	CASSIPQGWADTQYF	TGTGCCAGTAGTATTCCCCAGGGCTGGGCAGATACGCAGTATTTT
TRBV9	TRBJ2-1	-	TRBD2	CASSHTTRTSGTNNEQFF	TGTGCCAGCAGCCACACTACAAGAACTAGCGGGACAAACAATGAGCAGTTCTTC
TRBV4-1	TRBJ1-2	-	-	CASSQRDTRYGYTF	TGCGCCAGCAGCCAACGGGACACGCGTTATGGCTACACCTTC
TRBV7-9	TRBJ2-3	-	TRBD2	CASSLGSSGSPNTQYF	TGTGCCAGCAGCTTAGGTTCTAGCGGGTCCCCCAATACGCAGTATTTT
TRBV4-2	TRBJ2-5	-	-	CASSQPLGETQYF	TGTGCCAGCAGCCAACCCCTCGGAGAGACCCAGTACTTC
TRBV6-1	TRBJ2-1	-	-	CASSYGMNEQFF	TGTGCCAGCAGTTATGGGATGAATGAGCAGTTCTTC
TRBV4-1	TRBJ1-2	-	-	CASSQGDFPTWGYTF	TGCGCCAGCAGCCAAGGCGACTTCCCTACGTGGGGCTACACCTTC
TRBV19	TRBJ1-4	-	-	CASTSGRANEKLFF	TGTGCCAGTACTTCCGGGAGGGCTAATGAAAAACTGTTTTTT
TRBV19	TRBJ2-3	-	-	CASSPLYTDTQYF	TGTGCCAGTAGTCCGCTCTACACAGATACGCAGTATTTT
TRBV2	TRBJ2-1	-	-	CATDMRSGNEQFF	TGTGCCACTGACATGCGGTCTGGCAATGAGCAGTTCTTC
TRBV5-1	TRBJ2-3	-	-	CASRFGYTQYF	TGCGCCAGCAGGTTTGGGTACACGCAGTATTTT
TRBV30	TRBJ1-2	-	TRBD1	CACFQGVTLSYTF	TGTGCCTGCTTCCAGGGGGTTACTCTGAGCTACACCTTC
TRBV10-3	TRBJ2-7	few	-	CAISESTRLTNYEQYF	TGTGCCATCAGTGAGTCGACTAGACTGACGAACTACGAGCAGTACTTC
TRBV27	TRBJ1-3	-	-	CASSLTGSGNTIYF	TGTGCCAGCAGTTTGACAGGCTCGGGAAACACCATATATTTT
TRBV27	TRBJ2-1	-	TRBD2	CASSLWLAGSNEQFF	TGTGCCAGCAGTTTATGGCTAGCGGGATCGAATGAGCAGTTCTTC
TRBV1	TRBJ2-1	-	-	CTSSQVLTSGRAGEQFF	TGCACCAGCAGCCAAGTTCTGACTAGCGGGAGGGCCGGTGAGCAGTTCTTC
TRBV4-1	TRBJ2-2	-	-	CASSPQDTGELFF	TGCGCCAGCAGCCCCCAAGATACCGGGGAGCTGTTTTTT
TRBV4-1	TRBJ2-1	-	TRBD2	CASSPQTSGAYNEQFF	TGCGCCAGCAGCCCACAAACTAGCGGGGCCTACAATGAGCAGTTCTTC
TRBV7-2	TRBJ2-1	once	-	CASSLGGFGAEQFF	TGTGCCAGCAGCTTAGGGGGGTTTGGGGCTGAGCAGTTCTTC
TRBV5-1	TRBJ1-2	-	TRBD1	CASSERTGGTPYGYTF	TGCGCCAGCAGCGAGCGGACAGGCGGAACCCCCTATGGCTACACCTTC
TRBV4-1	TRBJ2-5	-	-	CASSQDPGTETQYF	TGCGCCAGCAGCCAAGACCCGGGTACGGAGACCCAGTACTTC